These 25 T cell receptor beta chains were sequenced from one sample in a study of blood T cell repertoires in COVID-19. Sequenced by immunoSEQ multiplex PCR; TCRdb stores in-frame clones only, minus some. The top ten clones hold roughly an eighth of a sample with about 190,000 clones, around 79% of them seen once. Source material: peripheral blood. All receptors derive from a woman aged 45 to 65 with acute or convalescent COVID-19.

The chain links TRBV14 to TRBJ1-2, with a tentative D call TRBD1 (5 bases). V lost 0 bases and J lost 4, with 9 bases in between. CDR1 and CDR2 (germline): SGHDN, FVKESK. The length of the CDR3 is 14 residues. The CDR3 region has the DNA TGTGCCAGCAGCCAAGAGTCCAGGGTCTATGGCTACACCTTC. Translating it yields CASSQESRVYGYTF. Full variable domain (missing parts from reference TRBV14 and TRBJ1-2): EAGVTQFPSHSVIEKGQTVTLRCDPISGHDNLYWYRRVMGKEIKFLLHFVKESKQDESGMPNNRFLAERTGGTYSTLKVQPAELEDSGVYFCASSQESRVYGYTFGSGTRLTVV.

This chain joins TRBV13 and TRBJ2-3; TRBD2 aligns across 7 bases. Germline CDR1 PRHDT, CDR2 FYEKMQ (reference sequence). This CDR3 comprises 14 residues. V shed 5 bases, J shed 2 bases, and the junction held 4 bases outside the gene matches. DNA for the CDR3: TGTGCCAGCAGCAGAGGACTAGACACAGATACGCAGTATTTT. This gives the protein CASSRGLDTDTQYF.

The chain is built from TRBV19 and TRBJ2-7; D not certain. Germline V CDR1 and CDR2: LNHDA, SQIVND (reference sequence). Trimming cost V 0 bases and J 2 bases, with 14 bases left between them. This CDR3 is 16 amino acids long. The CDR3 DNA reads TGTGCCAGTAGTATAGAACAAAGGAGTCGCGCCTACGAGCAGTACTTC. As protein: CASSIEQRSRAYEQYF.

The chain links TRBV5-6 to TRBJ1-2; D uncertain. V dropped 3 bases and J dropped 10 bases, with 10 bases sitting between them. The germline gives CDR1 SGHDT, CDR2 YYEEEE. This CDR3 region has 11 residues. The CDR3 loop is CASSSTGFYTF. The CDR3 region has the DNA TGTGCCAGCAGCTCCACCGGGTTCTACACCTTC.

V usage is TRBV5-1 and J usage is TRBJ2-2; 12 bases are shared with TRBD1. The germline CDR1 and CDR2 sequences are SGHRS and YFSETQ. CDR3 length: 17 amino acids. V shed 4 bases, J shed 5 bases, and the junction held 9 bases outside the gene matches. CDR3 protein: CASSRGTGGVGTGELFF. CDR3 bases: TGCGCCAGCAGCAGAGGGACAGGGGGCGTTGGGACCGGGGAGCTGTTTTTT.

For this clone: Within the sample, other DNA sequences also encode this same CDR3. The CDR3 DNA reads as TGTGCCAGCAGCTTACGGGGGTATGGCTACACCTTC. Residues: CASSLRGYGYTF. This chain uses TRBV28 with TRBJ1-2; a weak D match, TRBD1 (5 bases). The CDR3 runs 12 residues. Trimming removed 6 bases at V and 5 bases at J, with 10 bases between. Germline loops: CDR1 MDHEN, CDR2 SYDVKM.

A few counts support this clone. The rearrangement uses TRBV4-1 and TRBJ2-2, with D possibly being TRBD2 (5 bases). The CDR3 totals 14 residues. From germline, CDR1 is MGHRA and CDR2 YSYEKL. V was trimmed by 0 bases and J by 7 bases, leaving 9 bases between them. CDR3 bases: TGCGCCAGCAGCCAAGAGACGGCGGGCGGGGAGCTGTTTTTT. Its translation: CASSQETAGGELFF.

This clone appeared a few times. The rearrangement uses TRBV19 and TRBJ2-3; D is ambiguous. This CDR3 region has 16 residues. Germline V gene data show CDR1 as LNHDA and CDR2 as SQIVND (reference sequence). Trimming left V 6 bases short and J 5 bases short, with 21 bases between. The CDR3 bases are TGTGCCAGTAGCCGCAATAGGCAAGGTACGGGAGATACGCAGTATTTT. Its protein is CASSRNRQGTGDTQYF.

CDR3 coding DNA: TGTGCCAGCTCACCTCCGGCCCGGACAGGCTATGGCTACACCTTC. Translating it yields CASSPPARTGYGYTF. The chain uses TRBV18 and TRBJ1-2, with TRBD1 matching 7 bases. The CDR3 has 15 amino acids. Germline CDR1 is KGHSH and CDR2 is LQKENI. V dropped 3 bases and J dropped 4; count of bases not matched to a gene: 8.

The gene calls are TRBV28 and TRBJ1-2, with 8 nucleotides matching TRBD1. Trimming removed 2 bases from V and 4 bases from J; junction bases left unmatched: 3. This CDR3 region has 14 residues. Germline V gives CDR1 MDHEN, CDR2 SYDVKM. The CDR3 loop reads CASSLAGQVYGYTF. The CDR3, as DNA: TGTGCCAGCAGTTTAGCGGGACAGGTCTATGGCTACACCTTC.

The chain carries TRBV28 and TRBJ2-1, with D unclear. Germline V gene sequence: CDR1 MDHEN, CDR2 SYDVKM. V was trimmed by 6 bases and J by 3 bases, leaving 3 bases between them. CDR3 length equals 11 residues. In nucleotides, the CDR3 is TGTGCCAGCAGCTACTACAATGAGCAGTTCTTC. This sequence encodes CASSYYNEQFF.

The chain employs TRBV5-6 and TRBJ2-3; 9 nucleotides agree with TRBD1. This CDR3 comprises 17 residues. Germline assignment: CDR1 SGHDT and CDR2 YYEEEE. The J segment lost 3 bases and the V segment lost 1 base, leaving 9 bases of the junction unmatched. CDR3 nucleotides: TGTGCCAGCAGCTTGCCGGGACAGGGAATGGGTACAGATACGCAGTATTTT. Its protein product is CASSLPGQGMGTDTQYF.

The chain links TRBV5-4 to TRBJ2-3, with D unresolved. With 1 base removed from V and 5 bases from J, the gap between germline ends came to 8 bases. Germline V gives CDR1 SGHNT, CDR2 YYREEE (reference sequence). The CDR3 runs 13 residues. CDR3 loop: CASSLSSGDTQYF. The CDR3, as DNA: TGTGCCAGCAGCTTGTCCTCGGGAGATACGCAGTATTTT.

This clone was counted once. The J gene is TRBJ1-3, the V gene TRBV4-3; TRBD1 aligns across 8 bases. Germline lookup yields CDR1 LGHNA and CDR2 YSLEER. Trimming took 1 base from V and 2 from J; bases not matched to a gene: 13. This CDR3 comprises 19 residues. DNA for the CDR3: TGCGCCAGCAGCCAAGTGAGGACAGGGAGCCGGATGGCTGGAAACACCATATATTTT. Translated, it gives CASSQVRTGSRMAGNTIYF.

This chain connects TRBV9 to TRBJ2-1; D is ambiguous. The CDR3 spans 12 residues. Trimming removed 2 bases at V and 7 bases at J, with 7 bases between. The germline CDR1 and CDR2 sequences are SGDLS and YYNGEE. CDR3 bases: TGTGCCAGCAGCGTTTCCCAGAATGAGCAGTTCTTC. Translated, it gives CASSVSQNEQFF.

The chain combines TRBV20-1 with TRBJ2-3; D possibly corresponds to TRBD2 (5 bases). This CDR3 spans 13 amino acids. The germline V gene has CDR1 DFQATT and CDR2 SNEGSKA (reference sequence). The V end was cut by 3 bases, the J end by 6 bases, with 13 bases between. CDR3 nucleotide sequence: TGCAGTGCTAGTCGGCCTCCGGGGGATACGCAGTATTTT. This gives the protein CSASRPPGDTQYF.

The chain links TRBV7-8 to TRBJ2-7; 13 bases fit TRBD2. Trimming at V came to 5 bases and at J to 5 bases, leaving 12 bases not matched to a gene. Germline CDR1 and CDR2: SGHVS and FQNEAQ. The CDR3 contains 17 residues. This CDR3 is CASSGGLAGVIIHEQYF. In DNA, the CDR3 is TGTGCCAGCAGCGGAGGACTAGCGGGGGTTATAATCCACGAGCAGTACTTC.

This clone has only a few counts. The rearrangement joins TRBV18 to TRBJ2-1; 10 bases map to TRBD1. Germline V gives CDR1 KGHSH, CDR2 LQKENI. The J segment lost 7 bases and the V segment lost 5 bases, leaving 5 bases of the junction unmatched. This CDR3 has 14 amino acids. CDR3 DNA: TGTGCCAGCTCAGGGACAGGGGTCTGGAATGAGCAGTTCTTC. This encodes CASSGTGVWNEQFF.

The chain recombines TRBV4-3 with TRBJ1-1; 7 bases align to TRBD1. V was clipped by 1 base and J by 4 bases; unmatched bases: 9. The CDR3 runs 16 residues. Germline values: CDR1 LGHNA, CDR2 YSLEER. The CDR3 coding sequence is TGCGCCAGCAGCCAAGTTGGGGGCAGGGGGACCACTGAAGCTTTCTTT. This codes for CASSQVGGRGTTEAFF.

The gene calls are TRBV27 and TRBJ1-1; TRBD1 is a possible D gene (6 bases). The ends were cut back, 5 bases at V and 0 bases at J, with 13 bases in the middle. Germline-derived CDR1 and CDR2 are MNHEY and SMNVEV (reference sequence). The CDR3 is 15 amino acids. The CDR3 DNA reads TGTGCCAGCAGTCCCGGACAGATCTTGAACACTGAAGCTTTCTTT. As protein: CASSPGQILNTEAFF.

The gene calls are TRBV7-2 and TRBJ2-7; a possible D gene is TRBD1 (6 bases). Germline CDR1 and CDR2: SGHTA and FQGNSA. There are 14 residues in the CDR3. V shed 5 bases and J shed 1 base, with 12 bases lying between them. The CDR3 loop is CASSIRTASYEQYF. As DNA, the CDR3 is TGTGCCAGCAGCATCCGGACAGCATCCTACGAGCAGTACTTC.

The J gene is TRBJ2-2, the V gene TRBV12-5; perhaps TRBD1 as D (6 bases). The germline V gene encodes CDR1 LGHNT and CDR2 FRNRAP. V gave up 7 bases and J gave up 5 bases, with 20 bases separating them. This CDR3 spans 16 amino acids. Here the CDR3 reads CASAISGVEATGELFF. Here the CDR3 DNA reads TGTGCTAGTGCTATTTCAGGGGTAGAAGCAACCGGGGAGCTGTTTTTT.

This chain uses TRBV4-3 with TRBJ2-1; 8 bases agree with TRBD1. After removal of 4 bases from V and 4 bases from J, the junction contained 12 bases not matched to a gene. CDR1 is LGHNA and CDR2 is YSLEER in the germline V gene. CDR3 length: 17 amino acids. The CDR3 nucleotides are TGCGCCAGCAGCCGCTCCACAACAGGGGGGAAGTACAATGAGCAGTTCTTC. Translating it yields CASSRSTTGGKYNEQFF.

The chain combines TRBV5-4 with TRBJ1-2; 7 bases map to TRBD1. Germline CDR1 and CDR2: SGHNT and YYREEE (reference sequence). J was trimmed by 8 bases and V by 3 bases; bases with no gene match: 13. This CDR3 spans 15 amino acids. The CDR3 DNA is TGTGCCAGCAGCTCGGGACAGAATAGGGCGGGGGGCTACACCTTC. Amino acid sequence: CASSSGQNRAGGYTF.

This clone occurred once. As DNA, the CDR3 is TGTGCCAGCAGTCCACCGGGACATTATAATTCACCCCTCCACTTT. Protein product: CASSPPGHYNSPLHF. J is TRBJ1-6 and V is TRBV28; D is possibly TRBD1 (6 bases). The ends were cut back, 5 bases at V and 4 bases at J, with 12 bases in the middle. Germline V lookup: CDR1 MDHEN, CDR2 SYDVKM. The CDR3 runs to 15 residues.